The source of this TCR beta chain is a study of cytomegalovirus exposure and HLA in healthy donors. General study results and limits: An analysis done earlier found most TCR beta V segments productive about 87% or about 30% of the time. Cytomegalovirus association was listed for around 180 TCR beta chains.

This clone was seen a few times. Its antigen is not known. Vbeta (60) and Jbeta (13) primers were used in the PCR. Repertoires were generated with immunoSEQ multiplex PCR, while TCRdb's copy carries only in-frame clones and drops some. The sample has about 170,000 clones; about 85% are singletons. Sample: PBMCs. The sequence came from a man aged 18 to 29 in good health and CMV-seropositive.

The CDR3, as DNA: TGTGCCAGCGGCTACAGAGCGGGGGGGCGGGATACGCAGTATTTT. As protein: CASGYRAGGRDTQYF. This chain joins TRBV6-9 and TRBJ2-3; 10 nucleotides line up with TRBD2. CDR1 is MNHGY, CDR2 SVAAGI, per germline. After removal of 8 bases from V and 6 bases from J, the junction contained 11 bases not matched to a gene. The CDR3 contains 15 residues.